This entry features one T cell receptor beta chain sequence. The data derive from a study of blood T cell repertoires in COVID-19. About the research overall: From the United States, Italy and Spain came samples of acute and convalescent COVID-19. The cDNA or gDNA used as material had been derived from T cells, B-cell-depleted T cells, or PBMCs.

Original handling: From reference gene primer amplification, estimates of nucleated cell counts were derived. Libraries were prepared by immunoSEQ multiplex PCR; TCRdb keeps only in-frame clonotypes and omits some of them. That table furnishes V, J and clone size, whereas the DNA furnished D and trimming. The sample has approximately 200,000 clones, around four fifths seen once; the top ten hold roughly a tenth. During active infection, Seattle patients enrolled and were then monitored through disease. V was pared by 8 bases and J by 0 bases, with 7 bases of the junction left unmatched. This CDR3 comprises 14 residues. Germline V gene data show CDR1 as MNHEY and CDR2 as SMNVEV (reference sequence).

The sample comprised peripheral blood. The sequence was obtained from an elderly woman with COVID-19, enrolled during active disease. This chain connects TRBV27 to TRBJ2-7; 7 positions match TRBD1. The CDR3 loop reads CASSVRDSSYEQYF. The CDR3, as DNA: TGTGCCAGCTCAGTCCGGGACAGCTCCTACGAGCAGTACTTC.